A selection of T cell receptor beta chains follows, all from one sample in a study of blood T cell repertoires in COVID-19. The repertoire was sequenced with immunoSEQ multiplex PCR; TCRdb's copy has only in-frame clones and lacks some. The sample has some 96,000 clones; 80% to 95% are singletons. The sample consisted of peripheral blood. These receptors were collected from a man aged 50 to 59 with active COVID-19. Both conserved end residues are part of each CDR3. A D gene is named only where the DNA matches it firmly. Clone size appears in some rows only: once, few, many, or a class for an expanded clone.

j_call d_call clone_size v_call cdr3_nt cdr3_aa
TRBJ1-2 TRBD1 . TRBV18 TGTGCCAGCTCACCCAATGGGCCCGGGACAGGGGAATATGGCTACACCTTC CASSPNGPGTGEYGYTF
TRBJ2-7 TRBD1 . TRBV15 TGTGCCACCAGCACTACATTGGGACAGGGCTTCGACGAGCAGTACTTC CATSTTLGQGFDEQYF
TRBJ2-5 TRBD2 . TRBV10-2 TGCGCCAGCAGTGTCGGGGGGGCCTCGCAAGAGACCCAGTACTTC CASSVGGASQETQYF
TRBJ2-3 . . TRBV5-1 TGCGCCAGCAGTCCGGACGGGAATACGCAGTATTTT CASSPDGNTQYF
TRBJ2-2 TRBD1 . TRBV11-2 TGTGCCAGCAGCACATCAGGGGGCCACGGGGAGCTGTTTTTT CASSTSGGHGELFF
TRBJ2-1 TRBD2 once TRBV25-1 TGTGCCAGCCCTAGGACTAGCGGTTCCTACAATGAGCAGTTCTTC CASPRTSGSYNEQFF
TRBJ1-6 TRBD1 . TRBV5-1 TGCGCCAGCAGCTCCCGGGACAGTAATTCACCCCTCCACTTT CASSSRDSNSPLHF
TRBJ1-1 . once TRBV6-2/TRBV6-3 TGTGCCAGCAGTTACTCGACAGTCTCCACTGAAGCTTTCTTT CASSYSTVSTEAFF
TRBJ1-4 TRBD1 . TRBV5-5 TGTGCCAGCAGCTTTGGACAGGTTGGGGCATTTAATGAAAAACTGTTTTTT CASSFGQVGAFNEKLFF
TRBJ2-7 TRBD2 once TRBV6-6 TGTGCCAGCAGTTACCCCGGGGGGGGGAGCGAGCAGTACTTC CASSYPGGGSEQYF
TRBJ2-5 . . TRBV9 TGTGCCAGCAGCGTAGGGCTAGCCTTGGGGGAGACCCAGTACTTC CASSVGLALGETQYF
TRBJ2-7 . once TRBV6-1 TGTGCCAGCAGTGAACCGGGGGATAGGACCTACGAGCAGTACTTC CASSEPGDRTYEQYF
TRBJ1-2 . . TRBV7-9 TGTGCCAGCACCAAAGACTACAGGGCGGGCTACACCTTC CASTKDYRAGYTF
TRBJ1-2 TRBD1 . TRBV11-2 TGTGCCAGCAGCCAGACAGGGGGAGGCTATGGCTACACCTTC CASSQTGGGYGYTF
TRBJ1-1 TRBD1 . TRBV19 TGTGCCAGTAGAGCCGGGACAGCGACTAACACTGAAGCTTTCTTT CASRAGTATNTEAFF
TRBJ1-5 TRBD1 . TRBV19 TGTGCCAGTAGTATGAGCAGGGGGCTTAATCAGCCCCAGCATTTT CASSMSRGLNQPQHF
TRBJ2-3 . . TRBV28 TGTGCCAGCAGCCCTGAATCGTGGGGAAGGGAGTCCCCAGATACGCAGTATTTT CASSPESWGRESPDTQYF
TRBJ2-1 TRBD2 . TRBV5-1 TGCGCCAGCAGCTTGGGGCGGGAGGGCCAAAATGAGCAGTTCTTC CASSLGREGQNEQFF
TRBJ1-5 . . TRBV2 TGTGCCAGCGGAGCAGAAGATCAGCCCCAGCATTTT CASGAEDQPQHF
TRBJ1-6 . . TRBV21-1 TGTGCCAGCAGCTCCCGAACGACAGGGGCCCGTAATAATTCACCCCTCCACTTT CASSSRTTGARNNSPLHF
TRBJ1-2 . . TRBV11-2 TGTGCCAGCAGCTTCGGTTTTGGCTACACCTTC CASSFGFGYTF
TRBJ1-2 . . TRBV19 TGTGCCAGTAGTATGGGCAGGGTTCGGAGGGATGGCTACACCTTC CASSMGRVRRDGYTF
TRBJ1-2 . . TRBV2 TGTGCCAGCAGTGAAGCCCCGGGTGGCTACACCTTC CASSEAPGGYTF
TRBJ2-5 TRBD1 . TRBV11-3 TGTGCCAGCAGCCGGGACAGGTTATTCGAGACCCAGTACTTC CASSRDRLFETQYF
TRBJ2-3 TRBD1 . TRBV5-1 TGCGCCAGCAGCCCCGGGACAGGGGGTATCACAGATACGCAGTATTTT CASSPGTGGITDTQYF
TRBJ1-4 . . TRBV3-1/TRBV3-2 TGTGCCAGCAGCCAAGGTCGTTTTACAGTAGGCCGAGAAAAACTGTTTTTT CASSQGRFTVGREKLFF
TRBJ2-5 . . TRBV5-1 TGCGCCAGCACCTTAGGGACACATCAAGAGACCCAGTACTTC CASTLGTHQETQYF
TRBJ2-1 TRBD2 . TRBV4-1 TGCGCCAGCTCTACTAGCGGGCTCCCAGGAGAGCAGTTCTTC CASSTSGLPGEQFF
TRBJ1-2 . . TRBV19 TGTGCCAGTACCGATTTTAGGGGGACCGGAAGTGGCTACACCTTC CASTDFRGTGSGYTF
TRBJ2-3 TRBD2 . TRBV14 TGTGCCAGCAGCCCCCCCGGGACTAGCATGACAGATACGCAGTATTTT CASSPPGTSMTDTQYF
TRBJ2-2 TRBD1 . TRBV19 TGTGCCAGTAGTCCTGGGGGACAGGGGATCACCGGGGAGCTGTTTTTT CASSPGGQGITGELFF
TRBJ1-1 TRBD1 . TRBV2 TGTGCCAGCAGTACCAAAAGACAGGGTGGCACTGAAGCTTTCTTT CASSTKRQGGTEAFF
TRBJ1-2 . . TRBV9 TGTGCCAGCAGCGTAGGGACGGCCCTCCGGGGCTATGGCTACACCTTC CASSVGTALRGYGYTF
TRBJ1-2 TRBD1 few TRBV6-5 TGTGCCAGCAGTACCCATCCGACAGGGCGAGGCTACACCTTC CASSTHPTGRGYTF
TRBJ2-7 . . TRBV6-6 TGTGCCAGCAGTTATAACAGAGCCTACGAGCAGTACTTC CASSYNRAYEQYF
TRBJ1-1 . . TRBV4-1 TGCGCCAGCAGCCAAGATCCAACAGCTTGGGAGGCTTTCTTT CASSQDPTAWEAFF
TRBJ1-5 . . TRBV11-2 TGTGCCAGCAGCTTTAGAGGGAATCAGCCCCAGCATTTT CASSFRGNQPQHF
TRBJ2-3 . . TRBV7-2 TGTGCCAGCAGCTCGGGGGGCTCCTCCCGGGATACGCAGTATTTT CASSSGGSSRDTQYF
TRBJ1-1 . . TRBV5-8 TGTGCCAGCAGCAACACAGAGAACACTGAAGCTTTCTTT CASSNTENTEAFF
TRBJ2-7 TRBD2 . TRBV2 TGTGCCAGCAGTGGGGCGGGGGGCAGGTACGAGCAGTACTTC CASSGAGGRYEQYF
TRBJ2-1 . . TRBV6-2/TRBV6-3 TGTGCCAGCAGTTACCGGTTCGGCGCCCCAAACGCTAACACCGACAATGATAAGCAGTTCTTC CASSYRFGAPNANTDNDKQFF
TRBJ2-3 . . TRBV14 TGTGCCAGCAGCGTGACAGTATCTAGCACAGATACGCAGTATTTT CASSVTVSSTDTQYF
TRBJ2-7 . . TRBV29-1 TGCAGCGCCTCAGGATCCCCCGGTGACGAGCAGTACTTC CSASGSPGDEQYF